The next 5 T cell receptor beta chains were all read from a single sample in a study of cytomegalovirus exposure and HLA in healthy donors. PCR involved 60 Vbeta and 13 Jbeta primers. Here immunoSEQ multiplex PCR was the method, and the copy in TCRdb shows in-frame clones only, minus some. The data hold some 77,000 clones, with roughly 79% observed a single time. The material sequenced was PBMCs. The receptors were sampled from a middle-aged woman in good health and CMV-seropositive.

This chain connects TRBV7-9 to TRBJ2-1, with D possibly matching TRBD1 (6 bases). Germline lookup yields CDR1 SEHNR and CDR2 FQNEAQ (reference sequence). The CDR3 consists of 12 residues. Trimming took off 6 bases at V and 8 bases at J, with 11 bases between the two ends. DNA of the CDR3: TGTGCCAGCAGTCAACAGGGCTATGAGCAGTTCTTC. This codes for CASSQQGYEQFF.

The genes are TRBV29-1 and TRBJ2-7; 16 nucleotides align to TRBD2. Looked up from germline, CDR1 is SQVTM and CDR2 is ANQGSEA. The V and J ends lost 5 bases and 3 bases, in that order; junction bases with no gene match: 7. The CDR3 runs to 16 residues. This CDR3 reads CSVPGTSGGASYEQYF. The CDR3 DNA reads as TGCAGCGTTCCCGGGACTAGCGGGGGGGCTAGCTACGAGCAGTACTTC.

The chain is built from TRBV5-5 and TRBJ2-5, with TRBD1 matching over 7 bases. This CDR3 region has 16 residues. Germline CDR1 is SGHKS and CDR2 is YYEKEE (reference sequence). The V segment lost 5 bases and the J segment 5 bases; nucleotides outside the gene matches: 15. The CDR3 region has the DNA TGTGCCAGCAGACCCACAAGTAACATACAGGGGGAGACCCAGTACTTC. This sequence encodes CASRPTSNIQGETQYF.

The count of this clone is one. This chain joins TRBV20-1 and TRBJ1-2; no firm D call. V was pared by 7 bases and J by 5 bases, with 5 bases between. This CDR3 is built from 9 residues. The germline gives CDR1 DFQATT, CDR2 SNEGSKA (reference sequence). CDR3 residues: CSVNYGYTF. CDR3 coding DNA: TGCAGTGTTAATTATGGCTACACCTTC.

This clone came up once. The V and J genes are TRBV4-1 and TRBJ2-3; 8 nucleotides line up with TRBD1. The germline gives CDR1 MGHRA, CDR2 YSYEKL. V gave up 2 bases and J gave up 2 bases; unmatched junction bases: 9. The CDR3 loop spans 17 amino acids. The CDR3 DNA sequence: TGCGCCAGCAGCCAACCCGGGACAGGACAGATCACAGATACGCAGTATTTT. Translated: CASSQPGTGQITDTQYF.